What follows are 13 T cell receptor beta chains derived from one specimen sequenced in a study of T cell responses to AZD1222 COVID-19 vaccine. Clones were sequenced by immunoSEQ multiplex PCR, and TCRdb holds only the in-frame ones, with some missing. This sample has roughly 100,000 clones, with nearly 90% found just once. The material sequenced was peripheral blood, taken on day 0 of AZD1222 vaccination. These receptors originate from an adult in good health.

Concerning this clone: The sample contains more than one DNA sequence encoding this CDR3. V is TRBV29-1 and J is TRBJ1-5, with a weak D call TRBD1 (5 bases). From germline, CDR1 is SQVTM and CDR2 ANQGSEA. The V and J ends lost 4 bases and 4 bases respectively, with 11 bases between them. This CDR3 region has 13 residues. CDR3 protein: CSVATGGNQPQHF. DNA of the CDR3: TGCAGCGTTGCAACAGGAGGGAATCAGCCCCAGCATTTT.

The chain combines TRBV5-1 with TRBJ1-1, with D possibly TRBD1 on 5 matching bases. The V end was cut by 5 bases, the J end by 4 bases, with 15 bases between. The germline gives CDR1 SGHRS, CDR2 YFSETQ. The CDR3 is made up of 14 amino acids. The CDR3 region has the DNA TGCGCCAGCAGTCAGCAAGGGGATACCACTGAAGCTTTCTTT. Translating gives CASSQQGDTTEAFF.

The CDR3 bases are TGTGCCAGCAGCTTACGGCAGTCCTCTCGGAACACTGAAGCTTTCTTT. Translating it yields CASSLRQSSRNTEAFF. The V and J genes are TRBV7-6 and TRBJ1-1; no clear D gene. The germline V gene has CDR1 SGHVS and CDR2 FNYEAQ. V lost 2 bases and J 1 base, leaving 14 bases between the germline ends. This CDR3 contains 16 residues.

J is TRBJ2-7 and V is TRBV29-1; a weak D match, TRBD1 (6 bases). From germline, CDR1 is SQVTM and CDR2 ANQGSEA. V was clipped by 5 bases and J by 1 base, with 18 bases between them. The CDR3 has 15 residues. The CDR3 DNA is TGCAGCGTTTCACCGACGGACAGATATTCCTACGAGCAGTACTTC. This translates into CSVSPTDRYSYEQYF.

V gene TRBV30 combines with J gene TRBJ2-7, with TRBD2 matching 8 bases. Per the germline V gene, CDR1 is GTSNPN and CDR2 is SVGIG (reference sequence). V lost 3 bases and J lost 7; bases outside the gene matches: 5. The CDR3 is made up of 12 amino acids. CDR3: CAWRRGAWEQYF. The CDR3 nucleotides are TGTGCCTGGAGGCGGGGGGCCTGGGAGCAGTACTTC. Variable domain in full (rest from reference TRBV30 and TRBJ2-7): SQTIHQWPATLVQPVGSPLSLECTVEGTSNPNLYWYRQAAGRGLQLLFYSVGIGQISSEVPQNLSASRPQDRQFILSSKKLLLSDSGFYLCAWRRGAWEQYFGPGTRLTVT.

Only a few counts were recorded for this clone. The rearrangement uses TRBV6-1 and TRBJ1-1; D unclear. V lost 1 base, J lost 4 bases, and 13 bases lay in between. The germline V gene encodes CDR1 MNHNS and CDR2 SASEGT. The CDR3 contains 15 residues. The chain's CDR3 is CASSEDGRMGTEAFF. CDR3 DNA sequence: TGTGCCAGCAGTGAAGACGGCAGGATGGGCACTGAAGCTTTCTTT.

The gene calls are TRBV6-5 and TRBJ1-6, with unresolved D. This CDR3 comprises 15 residues. Looked up from germline, CDR1 is MNHEY and CDR2 is SVGAGI. V gave up 0 bases and J gave up 4 bases, with 7 bases separating them. The CDR3 DNA reads TGTGCCAGCAGTTACTCGACCCCATATAATTCACCCCTCCACTTT. Amino acids: CASSYSTPYNSPLHF.

This chain joins TRBV9 and TRBJ2-6, with TRBD1 matching 8 bases. CDR3 length equals 18 residues. The germline V gene has CDR1 SGDLS and CDR2 YYNGEE. The junction had 11 bases not matched to a gene; V was cut back by 2 bases and J by 4 bases. In DNA form, the CDR3 reads TGTGCCAGCAGCGTCACCCCCCCTCAGGGGGCGGGGGCCAACGTCCTGACTTTC. Translated: CASSVTPPQGAGANVLTF.

The chain links TRBV5-6 to TRBJ2-7; TRBD2 is a possible D gene (5 bases). Between the trimmed V and J ends, which lost 4 bases and 2 bases, there was a span of 19 bases. This CDR3 spans 16 amino acids. Germline V gene sequence: CDR1 SGHDT, CDR2 YYEEEE. CDR3 protein: CASSLLKSGMTYEQYF. CDR3 DNA sequence: TGTGCCAGCAGCCTACTAAAATCCGGGATGACCTACGAGCAGTACTTC.

The chain uses TRBV27 and TRBJ1-6; TRBD1 aligns across 11 bases. V was pared by 2 bases and J by 9 bases, with 3 bases of the junction left unmatched. This CDR3 is 15 amino acids long. Germline CDR1 and CDR2: MNHEY and SMNVEV (reference sequence). The CDR3 spells CASSLNGQGASPLHF. In nucleotides, the CDR3 is TGTGCCAGCAGTTTAAACGGACAGGGGGCTTCACCCCTCCACTTT.

The chain carries TRBV30 and TRBJ2-5, with D possibly matching TRBD2 (6 bases). Trimming took off 2 bases at V and 4 bases at J, with 14 bases between the two ends. Germline V gene data show CDR1 as GTSNPN and CDR2 as SVGIG (reference sequence). The length of the CDR3 is 14 residues. CDR3 in DNA: TGTGCCTGGAGTCGGAGACTAGTGATAGAGACCCAGTACTTC. Translated: CAWSRRLVIETQYF.

The chain carries TRBV6-6 and TRBJ2-1, with 14 bases fitting TRBD2. Germline lookup yields CDR1 MNHNY and CDR2 SVGAGI (reference sequence). V trimming: 5 bases; J trimming: 5 bases; junction bases outside the gene matches: 11. The CDR3 covers 18 residues. As DNA, the CDR3 is TGTGCCAGCAGTCACGGACTAGCGGGGGGTCTTCCCGACAATGAGCAGTTCTTC. As protein: CASSHGLAGGLPDNEQFF.

J is TRBJ1-2 and V is TRBV10-3; a weak D match, TRBD1 (6 bases). The CDR3 runs to 15 residues. V was pared by 7 bases and J by 4 bases, with 19 bases between. Looked up from germline, CDR1 is ENHRY and CDR2 is SYGVKD. In nucleotides, the CDR3 is TGTGCCATCATCGATACGGGGAAGGGGGTCTATGGCTACACCTTC. The encoded protein is CAIIDTGKGVYGYTF.